Below, 19 T cell receptor beta chains from the same sample are listed, as sequenced in a study of blood T cell repertoires in COVID-19. The data were produced by immunoSEQ multiplex PCR, yet TCRdb's version contains in-frame clones alone and is incomplete. This table has tens of thousands of clones, over 75% appearing once. Source material: peripheral blood. Source of these receptors: a human donor in a cohort sampled during active COVID-19.

The J gene is TRBJ2-2, the V gene TRBV18; TRBD1 aligns across 11 bases. The CDR3 has 16 amino acids. Germline CDR1 reads KGHSH; CDR2 reads LQKENI. J lost 5 bases, V lost 3 bases, and 5 bases had no gene match. The CDR3 bases are TGTGCCAGCTCACCCCCCGGGACAGGGGGGACCGGGGAGCTGTTTTTT. Encoded protein: CASSPPGTGGTGELFF. Full variable domain (outside the CDR3, taken from reference TRBV18 and TRBJ2-2): NAGVMQNPRHLVRRRGQEARLRCSPMKGHSHVYWYRQLPEEGLKFMVYLQKENIIDESGMPKERFSAEFPKEGPSILRIQQVVRGDSAAYFCASSPPGTGGTGELFFGEGSRLTVL.

This clone occurred once. This chain connects TRBV7-6 to TRBJ2-3; a possible D gene is TRBD1 (6 bases). The V gene's germline CDR1 is SGHVS and CDR2 FNYEAQ. The CDR3 covers 18 residues. The V gene lost 0 bases and the J gene lost 3 bases, with 19 bases spanning the gap. CDR3 coding DNA: TGTGCCAGCAGCTTAGCCAGGGGTATGAGGTTTGGTACAGATACGCAGTATTTT. Protein product: CASSLARGMRFGTDTQYF.

This chain connects TRBV11-1 to TRBJ2-1; 8 nucleotides match TRBD2. The CDR3 runs 16 residues. Germline V gene lookup returns CDR1 SGHAT and CDR2 FQDESV (reference sequence). Trimming cost V 5 bases and J 7 bases; bases outside gene matches: 13. The CDR3 region has the DNA TGTGCCAGCAGCCCCAGCGGGGGCGGTAGTGGGAATGAGCAGTTCTTC. It yields the protein CASSPSGGGSGNEQFF.

The V gene is TRBV10-3, the J gene TRBJ1-1, with TRBD1 identical over 7 bases. From germline, CDR1 is ENHRY and CDR2 SYGVKD. The J segment lost 5 bases and the V segment lost 3 bases, leaving 6 bases of the junction unmatched. The CDR3 is 14 residues long. CDR3 nucleotide sequence: TGTGCCATCAGTGATCTTACAGGGGAAACTGAAGCTTTCTTT. Translated: CAISDLTGETEAFF.

The rearrangement uses TRBV5-1 and TRBJ2-2, with 9 positions matching TRBD1. The CDR3 contains 18 residues. V gave up 0 bases and J gave up 3 bases; unmatched junction bases: 9. Germline loops: CDR1 SGHRS, CDR2 YFSETQ. CDR3 sequence: CASSLGGTGLKDTGELFF. CDR3 DNA sequence: TGCGCCAGCAGCTTGGGTGGGACAGGGCTTAAAGACACCGGGGAGCTGTTTTTT. Full variable domain (rest looked up from reference TRBV5-1 and TRBJ2-2): KAGVTQTPRYLIKTRGQQVTLSCSPISGHRSVSWYQQTPGQGLQFLFEYFSETQRNKGNFPGRFSGRQFSNSRSEMNVSTLELGDSALYLCASSLGGTGLKDTGELFFGEGSRLTVL.

The V call is TRBV3-1 (or the pseudogene TRBV3-2), the J call TRBJ1-2, with unresolved D. In germline, CDR1 is LGHDT, CDR2 YNNKEL (reference sequence). The CDR3 runs 14 residues. The germline V and J ends were trimmed by 4 bases and 8 bases, with 17 bases remaining between them. CDR3 coding DNA: TGTGCCAGCAGCCGGAGGGAAGATCCCCGCGGCTACACCTTC. Translation: CASSRREDPRGYTF.

About this clone: Compared with germline, one end of the junction differs, possibly owing to a read error. J is TRBJ1-1 and V is TRBV29-1; D gene unclear. Germline CDR1 and CDR2: SQVTM and ANQGSEA. The length of the CDR3 is 12 residues. CDR3 sequence reads: CSVEGGDTEAFF. The CDR3 nucleotides read TGCAGCGTAGAAGGAGGAGACACTGAAGCTTTCTTT.

Ten or more counts support this clone. The V and J genes are TRBV6-4 and TRBJ2-2; 7 positions match TRBD1. This CDR3 has 16 residues. Germline V gives CDR1 MRHNA, CDR2 SNTAGT. Trimming removed 4 bases from V and 5 bases from J; junction bases left unmatched: 10. CDR3 DNA: TGTGCCAGCAGTGCACACCGGGACAGCCCAACCGGGGAGCTGTTTTTT. Translation gives CASSAHRDSPTGELFF.

The table lists this clone with a few counts. The same CDR3 is also encoded by other DNA sequences in this sample. This sequence joins TRBV14 and TRBJ2-1; 13 nucleotides match TRBD2. Losses at the gene ends were 4 bases for V and 7 bases for J; bases not matched to a gene: 4. The CDR3 loop spans 15 amino acids. CDR1 and CDR2 (germline): SGHDN, FVKESK. The CDR3 region is CASSLLAGGRNEQFF. CDR3 nucleotide sequence: TGTGCCAGCAGCCTACTAGCGGGGGGGCGTAATGAGCAGTTCTTC.

The chain couples TRBV23-1 to TRBJ2-1, with D possibly being TRBD2 (5 bases). TRBV23-1 is marked as an open reading frame, function uncertain. The CDR3 has 17 residues. Trimming shortened V by 3 bases and J by 0 bases, and 15 bases separated the two germline ends. CDR3 bases: TGCGCCAGCAGTCAGACCTGGCGGAGGAGCTCCTACAATGAGCAGTTCTTC. It specifies CASSQTWRRSSYNEQFF.

This chain connects TRBV7-2 to TRBJ2-3; the D is unclear. Germline loops: CDR1 SGHTA, CDR2 FQGNSA. This CDR3 is 13 amino acids long. The V end was cut by 3 bases, the J end by 4 bases, with 8 bases between. In DNA form, the CDR3 reads TGTGCCAGCAGCTTCACCCGGTCAGATACGCAGTATTTT. It codes for CASSFTRSDTQYF.

V is TRBV7-2 and J is TRBJ1-5; D is undetermined. The length of the CDR3 is 14 residues. CDR1 and CDR2 from the germline V gene are SGHTA and FQGNSA. V gave up 2 bases and J gave up 3 bases, with 8 bases separating them. CDR3 region: CASSLSAINQPQHF. The CDR3 DNA sequence: TGTGCCAGCAGCTTATCAGCGATCAATCAGCCCCAGCATTTT.

In this sample, this clone turned up a few times. The chain links TRBV9 to TRBJ1-6; TRBD1 agrees at 7 bases. The CDR3 is 15 amino acids. The trim removed 0 bases at V and 9 bases at J, leaving 6 bases unmatched. The germline CDR1 and CDR2 sequences are SGDLS and YYNGEE. The DNA for the CDR3 is TGTGCCAGCAGCGTAGATGACAGGGCTCCTTCACCCCTCCACTTT. This translates into CASSVDDRAPSPLHF.

V is TRBV6-6 and J is TRBJ2-1; no clear D. The CDR3 extends over 13 amino acids. Germline values: CDR1 MNHNY, CDR2 SVGAGI (reference sequence). The V and J ends lost 7 bases and 5 bases respectively, with 12 bases between them. Written as DNA, the CDR3 is TGTGCCAGCACCACGAGGTCTAACAATGAGCAGTTCTTC. This encodes CASTTRSNNEQFF.

The chain uses TRBV4-2 and TRBJ2-7, with D tentatively TRBD1 (6 bases). This CDR3 region has 14 residues. The V and J ends lost 2 bases and 3 bases respectively, with 11 bases between them. Per germline, CDR1 LGHNA and CDR2 YNFKEQ. CDR3 protein: CASSQSTGFYEQYF. The CDR3 coding sequence is TGTGCCAGCAGCCAATCGACAGGTTTCTACGAGCAGTACTTC.

V usage is TRBV28 and J usage is TRBJ1-6; the D gene is possibly TRBD1 (6 bases). In germline, CDR1 is MDHEN, CDR2 SYDVKM. Trimming pared 7 bases from V and 8 bases from J, leaving 12 bases between. The CDR3 runs to 13 residues. CDR3 sequence (DNA): TGTGCCAGCAAGGGGGTAGAAGATTCACCCCTCCACTTT. As protein: CASKGVEDSPLHF.

This clone was recorded only once. The chain carries TRBV2 and TRBJ1-1, with D possibly TRBD1 on 5 matching bases. The CDR3 runs 13 residues. V was shortened by 6 bases and J by 11 bases, with 19 bases between the two germline ends. Per germline, CDR1 SNHLY and CDR2 FYNNEI. The DNA for the CDR3 is TGTGCCAGCAGGGTAAACGGGGGAAACGAGGCTTTCTTT. The encoded protein is CASRVNGGNEAFF.

The J gene is TRBJ2-3, the V gene TRBV10-3, with D perhaps matching TRBD2 (5 bases). The CDR3 has 13 residues. Germline V gene lookup returns CDR1 ENHRY and CDR2 SYGVKD. Trimming took off 6 bases at V and 4 bases at J, with 11 bases between the two ends. In nucleotides, the CDR3 is TGTGCCATCAGACTAGACACCGCAGATACGCAGTATTTT. Translation gives CAIRLDTADTQYF.

The CDR3 DNA is TGTGCCAGCAGCCCTACGGGAGGATGGAACAATGAGCAGTTCTTC. This sequence encodes CASSPTGGWNNEQFF. This sequence joins TRBV7-6 and TRBJ2-1; 7 nucleotides line up with TRBD2. CDR1 is SGHVS and CDR2 is FNYEAQ in the germline V gene. Trimming cost V 5 bases and J 5 bases; bases outside gene matches: 9. The CDR3 is made up of 15 amino acids.